Sequencing of this T cell receptor beta chain was carried out in a study of human T cells and chemical hapten exposure listed by TCRdb under 2021. Looking at the study overall: For sensitization, 2% DPC in acetone was applied to a 2 cm by 2 cm area of upper inner arm skin. Throughout the roughly 24-week study period, patients were also given weekly therapeutic DPC doses on the scalp. Patch testing on the upper back used Finn chambers containing 0.01% DPC, with scoring done after 6 days according to International Contact Dermatitis Research Group standards. Alopecia areata with under or over 50% scalp involvement, alopecia totalis and alopecia universalis were represented in the patient cohort, which was mostly female. Libraries were pooled for sequencing, and per-sample TCR yields varied mainly because of small differences in library volumes within the pool. The study tracked peripheral blood TCR repertoire changes in vivo during primary and secondary sensitization to the hapten diphenylcyclopropenone (DPC) in alopecia patients. Blood samples were taken from patients before sensitization (week 0) and at 2, 6 and about 24 weeks after DPC sensitization. Twenty-nine alopecia patients provided blood for TCR sequencing at one to four time points (pre-sensitization, 2, 6 and 24 weeks). Broad study findings and their caveats: A positive correlation was found between the number of PT1 expanded TCRs and patch test score, with significance reached at thresholds 8, 16 and 32 but not 4. After repeated subsampling, changes were observed in the strength of the expansion versus patch-test correlation and in the threshold at which the correlation became significant. Significantly more large CDR3 similarity clusters were formed by expanded TCRs than by pre-sensitization or healthy control sets, consistent with antigen-driven responses. No change with DPC sensitization was found in the number of TCRs above 1 in 1000 frequency, and no evidence of global repertoire structure alterations was found. Because every patient had alopecia, a presumed autoimmune disease, the patients' immune response might differ from that of healthy individuals.

There are a few counts of this clonotype. Its antigen is not yet known. No base qualities exist here, and no much larger clone lies one base off it. According to the study, the label for this sample's time point signals: patch test 3, about 24 weeks after DPC sensitization. The sample's treatment or condition label, in plain terms: therapeutic diphenylcyclopropenone sensitization with weekly scalp DPC. At each patch-test visit, blood was drawn before the patch test was applied. Patients were eligible if aged 18 to 70, diagnosed with alopecia and judged suitable for DPC therapy, and pregnant patients were excluded. Total RNA was extracted from unfractionated whole blood that had been collected in Tempus Blood RNA tubes. The cysteine opens and the phenylalanine closes a CDR3 of 16 amino acids. Just CDR3 DNA is preserved here, 48 bases in frame from base 1. Relative to germline, V is 4 bases shorter and J is 0 bases shorter, with 14 bases between their ends. CDR1 and CDR2 (SGHRS, YFSETQ) derive from the germline V gene.

The library came from RACE. The sequencer listed for this sample is NextSeq 500. During library preparation, unique molecular identifiers were attached to individual cDNA molecules so that TCRs could be counted in a quantitative, reproducible way. From each blood RNA sample, both TCR alpha and TCR beta chains were sequenced. Regarding the original processing steps: A median of around 100,000 TCRs per sample was observed, with a range of 23,224 to 690,600. The Decombinator software suite was used to annotate the V, J and CDR3 of the TCR reads. To make PS versus PT1 abundance plots, every sample was subsampled to the same number of TCRs (28,000). TCRs were defined as expanded if absent before sensitization and observed at least eight times at the 2-week time point. TCRdb passed the public sequencing reads through fastp at Q25 and MiXCR, retaining productive beta sequences. Each record represents a unique CDR3 protein, reported with the most common genes and DNA among its rows. Here the V and J calls rest on TCRdb's processing, not on the authors' analysis. For this sample there are over 150,000 distinct CDR3 sequences; about a quarter appear just once. Around 2.3% of the sample belongs to the ten largest clones.

The V and J genes are TRBV5-1 and TRBJ1-3, with the D segment identity uncertain. The TCR comes from a woman aged 18-30 years with alopecia areata. Some clones in this sample may be carry-over from other donors' samples. Specimen: whole blood, collected in connection with sensitization to the hapten diphenylcyclopropenone (DPC). The bases are TGCGCCAGCAGCGGCGACGGACCATCCTCTGGAAACACCATATATTTT. Translated, this gives CASSGDGPSSGNTIYF.